There are a few counts of the clone carrying this T cell receptor (beta chain). These data are taken from a study of control samples from healthy donors and cancer patients. The CDR3 has 14 amino acids. The table came from immunoSEQ multiplex PCR; TCRdb's copy has only in-frame clones and leaves some out. Here the sample spans around 130,000 clones, roughly 89% being singletons. Specimen: PBMCs. This receptor was identified in a man in his forties or fifties with head and neck cancer. The chain combines TRBV21-1 with TRBJ1-5. TRBV21-1 is described as a pseudogene. DNA of the CDR3: TGTGCCAGCAGCAACGATCTTAGCAATCAGCCCCAGCATTTT. This translates into CASSNDLSNQPQHF.